The T cell receptor beta chain described here comes from a study of technical replicates of blood from several donors. From germline, CDR1 is SGHRS and CDR2 YFSETQ. The V end was cut by 0 bases, the J end by 5 bases, with 5 bases between. The CDR3 covers 12 residues. Repertoires were generated with immunoSEQ multiplex PCR, while TCRdb's copy carries only in-frame clones and drops some. The sample yields tens of thousands of clones, 90% to 95% seen once. Sample: PBMCs. This receptor was identified in a human donor in good health. Some clones in this sample may be carry-over from other donors' samples. This rearrangement joins TRBV5-1 to TRBJ2-5, with D uncertain. The chain's CDR3 is CASSLAGETQYF. In DNA form, the CDR3 reads TGCGCCAGCAGCTTGGCCGGGGAGACCCAGTACTTC. Full variable domain (remainder filled in from reference TRBV5-1 and TRBJ2-5): KAGVTQTPRYLIKTRGQQVTLSCSPISGHRSVSWYQQTPGQGLQFLFEYFSETQRNKGNFPGRFSGRQFSNSRSEMNVSTLELGDSALYLCASSLAGETQYFGPGTRLLVL.